The rows below give T cell receptor beta chains drawn from one sample of a study of blood T cells in healthy people across ages. MiXCR was run by TCRdb on the 5' RACE reads, yielding one entry per CDR3 protein. The sample consists of fewer than 800,000 distinct CDR3 sequences, around half of them appearing once. Source material: blood. The receptors were sampled from a woman between 55 and 75 years old in good health. The CDR3 runs from the conserved cysteine through the conserved F or W. The D gene is left open where the match is weak. Rows may omit the clone size; those that give it use once, few, many or a size class.

D	size	V	J	CDR3	DNA
NA	few	TRBV3-1	TRBJ2-7	CASTQKWAGAEQYF	TGTGCCAGCACCCAAAAATGGGCAGGGGCCGAGCAGTACTTC
NA	few	TRBV4-1	TRBJ2-7	CASSQRDNYEQYF	TGCGCCAGCAGCCAGAGGGACAACTACGAGCAGTACTTC
NA	NA	TRBV20-1	TRBJ2-1	CSARGGEKQFF	TGCAGTGCTAGAGGGGGGGAAAAGCAGTTCTTC
NA	few	TRBV5-1	TRBJ2-1	CASSPGSTYNEQFF	TGCGCCAGCAGCCCGGGGAGTACCTACAATGAGCAGTTCTTC
NA	NA	TRBV29-1	TRBJ2-6	CSVESGAGANVLTF	TGCAGCGTCGAGTCGGGGGCTGGGGCCAACGTCCTGACTTTC
TRBD1	NA	TRBV3-1	TRBJ1-4	CASSSQGRGRKLFF	TGTGCCAGCAGCTCTCAAGGGAGGGGGCGAAAACTGTTTTTT
TRBD1	NA	TRBV4-2	TRBJ2-7	CASSQVRQGDSHEQYF	TGTGCCAGCAGCCAAGTCAGACAGGGGGATTCCCACGAGCAGTACTTC
TRBD1	NA	TRBV4-2	TRBJ2-3	CASSLNDGTGLRTDTQYF	TGTGCCAGCAGCCTGAATGATGGGACAGGGCTGCGGACAGATACGCAGTATTTT
TRBD2	NA	TRBV19	TRBJ2-7	CASSLAGAGYNEQYF	TGTGCCAGTAGCCTAGCGGGAGCGGGATACAATGAGCAGTACTTC
TRBD2	NA	TRBV6-2/TRBV6-3	TRBJ2-1	CASATLGTSYNEQFF	TGTGCCAGCGCTACCTTAGGGACTAGCTACAATGAGCAGTTCTTC
NA	NA	TRBV7-8	TRBJ1-6	CASSLEGFTLHF	TGTGCCAGCAGCTTAGAGGGGTTTACCCTCCACTTT
NA	NA	TRBV4-2	TRBJ1-1	CASSQGRRAEAFF	TGTGCCAGCAGCCAAGGGAGGCGCGCTGAAGCTTTCTTT
NA	NA	TRBV20-1	TRBJ2-6	CSASLRAGANALTF	TGCAGTGCTAGCCTTCGGGCTGGGGCCAACGCCCTGACTTTC
NA	NA	TRBV20-1	TRBJ2-3	CSARDVSGTTDTQYF	TGCAGTGCTAGGGACGTGAGTGGCACCACAGATACGCAGTATTTT
TRBD2	NA	TRBV28	TRBJ2-7	CASSSPGLADSISYEQYF	TGTGCCAGCAGTTCCCCGGGACTAGCTGATTCGATTTCCTACGAGCAGTACTTC
NA	many	TRBV7-2	TRBJ2-5	CASSLVGTPGETQYF	TGTGCCAGCAGCTTAGTAGGGACACCGGGAGAGACCCAGTACTTC
NA	NA	TRBV12-3/TRBV12-4	TRBJ2-7	CASQSQGSSYEQYF	TGTGCCAGCCAAAGTCAGGGGAGCTCCTACGAGCAGTACTTC
NA	NA	TRBV9	TRBJ2-1	CASSVLGNEQFF	TGTGCCAGCAGCGTTTTGGGCAATGAGCAGTTCTTC
TRBD2	few	TRBV14	TRBJ2-1	CASSRTSDISSYNEQFF	TGTGCCAGCAGCCGGACTAGCGACATAAGCTCCTACAATGAGCAGTTCTTC
NA	NA	TRBV18	TRBJ2-5	CASSPRAVGPQETQYF	TGTGCCAGCTCACCGAGGGCGGTCGGACCACAAGAGACCCAGTACTTC
NA	NA	TRBV7-2	TRBJ1-1	CASSLRARLEAFF	TGTGCCAGCAGCCTTCGGGCCAGACTTGAAGCTTTCTTT
NA	NA	TRBV30	TRBJ1-1	CAWDFGSTAFF	TGTGCCTGGGACTTCGGGAGCACAGCTTTCTTT
TRBD2	few	TRBV6-1	TRBJ2-3	CASSEVSGRTDTQYF	TGTGCCAGCAGTGAAGTTAGCGGGAGAACAGATACGCAGTATTTT
NA	NA	TRBV2	TRBJ1-1	CASSVGAFEAFF	TGTGCCAGCAGTGTTGGGGCTTTTGAAGCTTTCTTT
TRBD1	NA	TRBV20-1	TRBJ1-1	CSARRDRAQAFF	TGCAGTGCTAGGAGGGACAGGGCTCAAGCTTTCTTT
NA	NA	TRBV4-2	TRBJ1-1	CASSQRTEAFF	TGTGCCAGCAGCCAAAGGACTGAAGCTTTCTTT
TRBD1	NA	TRBV6-2/TRBV6-3	TRBJ1-2	CASSQGQGSYTF	TGTGCCAGCAGCCAAGGACAGGGGAGCTACACCTTC
NA	NA	TRBV20-1	TRBJ2-7	CSASASNTYEQYF	TGCAGTGCTAGCGCTAGTAACACCTACGAGCAGTACTTC
NA	few	TRBV3-1	TRBJ1-2	CASRRGQGKNYGYTF	TGTGCCAGCCGCAGGGGTCAGGGGAAGAACTATGGCTACACCTTC
NA	NA	TRBV18	TRBJ2-5	CASSPRFQETQYF	TGTGCCAGCTCACCCAGGTTCCAAGAGACCCAGTACTTC
NA	few	TRBV6-6	TRBJ1-1	CASSYGEATEAFF	TGTGCCAGCAGTTACGGGGAGGCCACTGAAGCTTTCTTT
TRBD2	NA	TRBV5-1	TRBJ2-1	CASSPGTSGRHEQFF	TGCGCCAGCAGCCCGGGGACTAGCGGGAGACATGAGCAGTTCTTC
TRBD2	NA	TRBV7-2	TRBJ2-5	CASSLLATSGSYGQETQYF	TGTGCCAGCAGCTTATTGGCGACTAGCGGGAGTTACGGCCAAGAGACCCAGTACTTC
NA	NA	TRBV7-9	TRBJ2-1	CASSLIPNYNEQFF	TGTGCCAGCAGCTTAATTCCCAACTACAATGAGCAGTTCTTC
TRBD2	NA	TRBV7-9	TRBJ2-1	CASSPRLAGGDNEQFF	TGTGCCAGCAGCCCCCGACTAGCGGGAGGAGACAATGAGCAGTTCTTC
NA	NA	TRBV29-1	TRBJ2-7	CSARISYEQYF	TGCAGCGCGAGAATCTCCTACGAGCAGTACTTC
NA	NA	TRBV2	TRBJ2-5	CVSRPGETQYF	TGTGTCAGCAGGCCGGGAGAGACCCAGTACTTC
NA	few	TRBV14	TRBJ2-1	CASSQAGGDEQFF	TGTGCCAGCAGCCAAGCGGGTGGGGATGAGCAGTTCTTC
TRBD1	NA	TRBV7-3	TRBJ2-5	CASSPTTGLGANEQYF	TGTGCCAGCAGCCCGACGACAGGGCTAGGTGCGAATGAGCAGTACTTC
NA	few	TRBV5-1	TRBJ1-1	CASSPMSSVNTEAFF	TGCGCCAGCAGCCCTATGTCTAGCGTGAACACTGAAGCTTTCTTT
NA	few	TRBV6-6	TRBJ1-1	CAFIGFLFYTEAFF	TGTGCCTTCATAGGGTTCTTATTCTACACTGAAGCTTTCTTT
NA	NA	TRBV20-1	TRBJ2-1	CSAWHGVEQFF	TGCAGTGCTTGGCACGGGGTTGAGCAGTTCTTC
NA	NA	TRBV20-1	TRBJ2-5	CSAPRSGGVDEQYF	TGCAGTGCCCCCCGGAGCGGAGGCGTGGATGAGCAGTACTTC